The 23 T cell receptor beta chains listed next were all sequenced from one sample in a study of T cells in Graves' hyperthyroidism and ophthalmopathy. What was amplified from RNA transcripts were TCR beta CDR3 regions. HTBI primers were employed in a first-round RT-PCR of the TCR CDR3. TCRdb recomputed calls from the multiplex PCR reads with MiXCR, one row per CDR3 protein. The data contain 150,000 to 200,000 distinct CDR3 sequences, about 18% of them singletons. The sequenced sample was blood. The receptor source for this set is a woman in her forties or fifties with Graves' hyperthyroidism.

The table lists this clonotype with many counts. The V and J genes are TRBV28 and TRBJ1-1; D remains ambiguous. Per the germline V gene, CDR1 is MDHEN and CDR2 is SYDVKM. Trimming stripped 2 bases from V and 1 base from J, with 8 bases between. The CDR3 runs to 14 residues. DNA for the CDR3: TGTGCCAGCAGTTTAGGTTGGGGGAACACTGAAGCTTTCTTT. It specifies CASSLGWGNTEAFF.

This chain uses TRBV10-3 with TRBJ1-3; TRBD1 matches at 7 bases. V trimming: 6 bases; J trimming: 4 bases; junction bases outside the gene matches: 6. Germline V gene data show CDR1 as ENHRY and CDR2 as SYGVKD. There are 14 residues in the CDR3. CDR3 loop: CAISKDREGNTIYF. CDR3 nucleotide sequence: TGTGCCATCAGCAAAGACAGGGAAGGAAACACCATATATTTT.

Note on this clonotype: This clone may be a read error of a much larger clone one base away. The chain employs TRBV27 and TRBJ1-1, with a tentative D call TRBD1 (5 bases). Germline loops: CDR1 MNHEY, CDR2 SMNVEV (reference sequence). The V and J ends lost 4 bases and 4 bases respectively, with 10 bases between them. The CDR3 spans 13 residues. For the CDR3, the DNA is TGTGCCAGCAGTTGGGGAGGGGTCACTGAAGCTTTCTTT. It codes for CASSWGGVTEAFF.

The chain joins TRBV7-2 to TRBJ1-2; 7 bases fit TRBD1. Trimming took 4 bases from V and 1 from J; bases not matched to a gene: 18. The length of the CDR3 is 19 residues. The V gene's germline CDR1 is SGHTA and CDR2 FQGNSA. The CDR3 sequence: CASSSRAQGPSNLNYGYTF. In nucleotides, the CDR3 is TGTGCCAGCAGCTCTAGGGCACAGGGGCCCTCTAACCTTAACTATGGCTACACCTTC. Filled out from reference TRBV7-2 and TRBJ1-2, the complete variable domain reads GAGVSQSPSNKVTEKGKDVELRCDPISGHTALYWYRQSLGQGLEFLIYFQGNSAPDKSGLPSDRFSAERTGGSVSTLTIQRTQQEDSAVYLCASSSRAQGPSNLNYGYTFGSGTRLTVV.

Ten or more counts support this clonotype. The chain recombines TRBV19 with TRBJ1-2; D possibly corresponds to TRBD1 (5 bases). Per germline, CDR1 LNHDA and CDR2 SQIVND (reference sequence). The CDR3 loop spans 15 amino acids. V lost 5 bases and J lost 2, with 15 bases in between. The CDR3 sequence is CASSWRGDSNYGYTF. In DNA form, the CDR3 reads TGTGCCAGTAGTTGGAGGGGCGACTCCAACTATGGCTACACCTTC.

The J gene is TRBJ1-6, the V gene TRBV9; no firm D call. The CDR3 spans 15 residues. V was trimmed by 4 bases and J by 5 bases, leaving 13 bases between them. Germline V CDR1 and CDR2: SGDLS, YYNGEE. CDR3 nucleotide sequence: TGTGCCAGCAGCATCCGCGGGTTAAATAATTCACCCCTCCACTTT. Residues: CASSIRGLNNSPLHF.

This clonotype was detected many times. CDR3 region: CASSINGANVLTF. The CDR3 DNA reads as TGTGCCAGTAGTATTAATGGGGCCAACGTCCTGACTTTC. The genes are TRBV19 and TRBJ2-6, with no clear D. V was clipped by 3 bases and J by 3 bases, with 3 bases between them. Germline CDR1 LNHDA, CDR2 SQIVND (reference sequence). The CDR3 is 13 amino acids. Drawing the rest from reference TRBV19 and TRBJ2-6, the complete variable domain is DGGITQSPKYLFRKEGQNVTLSCEQNLNHDAMYWYRQDPGQGLRLIYYSQIVNDFQKGDIAEGYSVSREKKESFPLTVTSAQKNPTAFYLCASSINGANVLTFGAGSRLTVL.

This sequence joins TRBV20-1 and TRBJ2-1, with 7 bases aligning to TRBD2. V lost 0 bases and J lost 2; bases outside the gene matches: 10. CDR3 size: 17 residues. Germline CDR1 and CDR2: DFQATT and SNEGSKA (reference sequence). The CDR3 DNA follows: TGCAGTGCTAGAGATAGTGGCCGGGGGGAAACCTACAATGAGCAGTTCTTC. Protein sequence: CSARDSGRGETYNEQFF.

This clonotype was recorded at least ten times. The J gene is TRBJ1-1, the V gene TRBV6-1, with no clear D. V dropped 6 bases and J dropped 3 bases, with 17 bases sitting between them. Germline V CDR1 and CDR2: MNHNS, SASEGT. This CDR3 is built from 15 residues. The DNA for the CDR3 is TGTGCCAGCAGACCAGAAAGACAAGAGTACACTGAAGCTTTCTTT. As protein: CASRPERQEYTEAFF.

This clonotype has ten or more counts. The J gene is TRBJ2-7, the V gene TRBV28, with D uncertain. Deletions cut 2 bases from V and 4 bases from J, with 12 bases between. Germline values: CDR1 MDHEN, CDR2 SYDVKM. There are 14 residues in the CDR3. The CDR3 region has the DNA TGTGCCAGCAGTTTAGGGCTCAGCGCTTACGAGCAGTACTTC. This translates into CASSLGLSAYEQYF.

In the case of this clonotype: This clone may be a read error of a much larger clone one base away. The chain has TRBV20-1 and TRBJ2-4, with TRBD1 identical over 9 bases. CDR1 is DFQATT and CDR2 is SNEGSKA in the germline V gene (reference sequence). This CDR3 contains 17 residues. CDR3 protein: CGARKQGAPGSKNIQYF. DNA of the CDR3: TGCGGTGCTAGAAAACAGGGGGCGCCGGGATCCAAAAACATTCAGTACTTC.

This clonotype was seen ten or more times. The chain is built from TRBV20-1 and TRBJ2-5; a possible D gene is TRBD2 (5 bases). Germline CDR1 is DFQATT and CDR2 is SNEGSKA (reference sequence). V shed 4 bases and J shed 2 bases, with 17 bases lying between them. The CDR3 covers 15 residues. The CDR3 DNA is TGCAGTGCTAAAAAGGACTCCGGGGTACAAGAGACCCAGTACTTC. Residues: CSAKKDSGVQETQYF.

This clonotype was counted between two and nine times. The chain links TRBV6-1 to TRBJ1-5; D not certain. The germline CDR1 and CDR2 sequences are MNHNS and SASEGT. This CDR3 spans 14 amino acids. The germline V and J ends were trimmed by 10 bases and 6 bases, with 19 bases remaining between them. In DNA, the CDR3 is TGTGCCACTACATATGGACCCGGCACTCAGCCCCAGCATTTT. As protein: CATTYGPGTQPQHF.

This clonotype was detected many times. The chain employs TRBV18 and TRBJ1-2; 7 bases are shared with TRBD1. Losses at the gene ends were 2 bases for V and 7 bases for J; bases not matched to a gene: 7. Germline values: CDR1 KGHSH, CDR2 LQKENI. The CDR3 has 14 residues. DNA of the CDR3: TGTGCCAGCTCACCAGTCGACAGGGCTGGTGGCTACACCTTC. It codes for CASSPVDRAGGYTF. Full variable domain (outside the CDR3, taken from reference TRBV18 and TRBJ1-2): NAGVMQNPRHLVRRRGQEARLRCSPMKGHSHVYWYRQLPEEGLKFMVYLQKENIIDESGMPKERFSAEFPKEGPSILRIQQVVRGDSAAYFCASSPVDRAGGYTFGSGTRLTVV.

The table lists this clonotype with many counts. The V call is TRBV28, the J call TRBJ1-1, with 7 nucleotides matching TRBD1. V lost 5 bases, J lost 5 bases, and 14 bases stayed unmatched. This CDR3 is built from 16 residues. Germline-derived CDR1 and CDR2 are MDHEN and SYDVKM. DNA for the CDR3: TGTGCCAGCAGTCAATTTGTGACAGGGTTCGGGACTGAAGCTTTCTTT. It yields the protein CASSQFVTGFGTEAFF.

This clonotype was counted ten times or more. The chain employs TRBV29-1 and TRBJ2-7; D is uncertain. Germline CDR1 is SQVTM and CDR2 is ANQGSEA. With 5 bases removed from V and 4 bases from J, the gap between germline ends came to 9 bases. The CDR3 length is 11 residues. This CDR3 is CSVILRYEQYF. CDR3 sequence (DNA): TGCAGCGTTATACTGAGGTACGAGCAGTACTTC.

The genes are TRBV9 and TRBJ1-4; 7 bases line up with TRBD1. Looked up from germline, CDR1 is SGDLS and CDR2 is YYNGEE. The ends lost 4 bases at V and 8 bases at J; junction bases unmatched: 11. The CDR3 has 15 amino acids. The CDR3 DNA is TGTGCCAGCAGCCTCACAGGGGATCCCCTAGAAAAACTGTTTTTT. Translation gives CASSLTGDPLEKLFF.

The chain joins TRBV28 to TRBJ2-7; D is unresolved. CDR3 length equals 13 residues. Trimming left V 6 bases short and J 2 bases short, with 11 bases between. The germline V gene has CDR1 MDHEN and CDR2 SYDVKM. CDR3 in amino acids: CASSPPTTYEQYF. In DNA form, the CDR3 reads TGTGCCAGCAGCCCACCAACTACCTACGAGCAGTACTTC.

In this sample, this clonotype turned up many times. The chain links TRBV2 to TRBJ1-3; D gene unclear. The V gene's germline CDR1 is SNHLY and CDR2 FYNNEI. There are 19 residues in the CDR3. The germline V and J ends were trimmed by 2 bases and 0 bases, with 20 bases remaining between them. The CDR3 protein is CASSESDHRYQSSGNTIYF. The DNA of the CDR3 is TGTGCCAGCAGTGAAAGTGACCACAGATACCAAAGCTCTGGAAACACCATATATTTT.

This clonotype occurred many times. The CDR3 spells CASSSGIQTEAFF. CDR3 in DNA: TGTGCCAGCAGTTCAGGGATTCAAACTGAAGCTTTCTTT. The J gene is TRBJ1-1, the V gene TRBV12-3 or TRBV12-4; D possibly corresponds to TRBD1 (5 bases). Trimming stripped 4 bases from V and 5 bases from J, with 11 bases between. The CDR3 consists of 13 residues.

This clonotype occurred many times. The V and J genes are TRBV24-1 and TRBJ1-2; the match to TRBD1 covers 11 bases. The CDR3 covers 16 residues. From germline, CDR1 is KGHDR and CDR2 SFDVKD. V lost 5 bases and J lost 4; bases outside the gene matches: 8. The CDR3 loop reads CATSGLTGTGGYGYTF. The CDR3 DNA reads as TGTGCCACCAGTGGCCTGACCGGGACAGGGGGCTATGGCTACACCTTC.

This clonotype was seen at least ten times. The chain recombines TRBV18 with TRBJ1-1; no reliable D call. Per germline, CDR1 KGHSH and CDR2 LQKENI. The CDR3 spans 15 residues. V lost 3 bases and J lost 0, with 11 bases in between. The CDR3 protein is CASSPRLGMNTEAFF. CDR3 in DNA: TGTGCCAGCTCACCCCGCCTGGGGATGAACACTGAAGCTTTCTTT.

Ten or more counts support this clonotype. The CDR3 coding sequence is TGTGCCAGCAGCGAGGGAGACACCAACACCGGGGAGCTGTTTTTT. This gives the protein CASSEGDTNTGELFF. The genes are TRBV9 and TRBJ2-2; tentatively, D is TRBD2 (5 bases). The CDR3 has 15 residues. Germline V lookup: CDR1 SGDLS, CDR2 YYNGEE. V was shortened by 3 bases and J by 2 bases, with 11 bases between the two germline ends.